A selection of T cell receptor beta chains follows, all from one sample in a study of T-cell reconstitution after alpha-beta-depleted transplantation in children. One entry per CDR3 protein, called by TCRdb with MiXCR from the PCR reads. The profile shows 500,000 to 650,000 distinct CDR3 sequences, 9.5% to 12% of them singletons. Sample: PBMCs, mostly from graft donor cells, taken 180 days after TCRalphabeta/CD19-depleted stem cell transplant. Receptors originate from a female patient between 2 and 10 years old who had a stem cell transplant for aplastic anemia, so the T cells may come from the graft donor. Each CDR3 is given with its conserved first and last residue. Fields, in order: clone size, J gene, CDR3 length, D gene, V gene, CDR3 protein, CDR3 DNA. D genes are given only for firm matches. Clone size is shown for a subset of rows, as once, few, many or a class of expanded clone.

abundance: once; j_gene: TRBJ1-2; len: 13; d_gene: NA; v_gene: TRBV18; CDR3aa: CASSPRGPESHTF; CDR3nt: TGTGCCAGCTCACCACGAGGGCCGGAGAGCCATACCTTC
abundance: few; j_gene: TRBJ1-2; len: 14; d_gene: NA; v_gene: TRBV24-1; CDR3aa: CATSDLNSPYGYTF; CDR3nt: TGTGCCACCAGTGATTTGAACAGCCCCTATGGCTACACCTTC
abundance: few; j_gene: TRBJ2-1; len: 13; d_gene: NA; v_gene: TRBV19; CDR3aa: CASSPLALNEQFF; CDR3nt: TGTGCCAGTAGTCCGCTAGCTCTCAATGAGCAGTTCTTC
abundance: NA; j_gene: TRBJ1-4; len: 16; d_gene: NA; v_gene: TRBV4-2; CDR3aa: CASSQGSSQVNEKLFF; CDR3nt: TGTGCCAGCAGCCAAGGATCCTCACAGGTTAATGAAAAACTGTTTTTT
abundance: few; j_gene: TRBJ2-1; len: 15; d_gene: NA; v_gene: TRBV7-9; CDR3aa: CASSLGPMAHNEQFF; CDR3nt: TGTGCCAGCAGCTTAGGTCCTATGGCCCACAATGAGCAGTTCTTC
abundance: NA; j_gene: TRBJ1-3; len: 14; d_gene: NA; v_gene: TRBV29-1; CDR3aa: CSVLVGSSGNTIYF; CDR3nt: TGCAGCGTTCTGGTCGGGAGCTCTGGAAACACCATATATTTT
abundance: NA; j_gene: TRBJ1-1; len: 15; d_gene: NA; v_gene: TRBV7-6; CDR3aa: CASSLGVGRDTEAFF; CDR3nt: TGTGCCAGCAGCTTAGGAGTGGGCAGGGACACTGAAGCTTTCTTT
abundance: few; j_gene: TRBJ2-5; len: 16; d_gene: TRBD2; v_gene: TRBV2; CDR3aa: CASSTDSGRAGETQYF; CDR3nt: TGTGCCAGTTCCACCGATAGCGGGAGGGCCGGGGAGACCCAGTACTTC
abundance: few; j_gene: TRBJ2-7; len: 22; d_gene: TRBD2; v_gene: TRBV14; CDR3aa: CASSQGSRLAGVPFIQAYEQYF; CDR3nt: TGTGCCAGCAGCCAAGGATCACGACTAGCGGGAGTCCCCTTTATACAGGCTTACGAGCAGTACTTC
abundance: NA; j_gene: TRBJ2-1; len: 12; d_gene: NA; v_gene: TRBV29-1; CDR3aa: CSALSSYNEQFF; CDR3nt: TGCAGCGCGTTGAGCTCCTACAATGAGCAGTTCTTC
abundance: NA; j_gene: TRBJ1-2; len: 14; d_gene: NA; v_gene: TRBV27; CDR3aa: CASRRRTIKDGYTF; CDR3nt: TGTGCCAGCAGACGCAGAACCATTAAGGATGGCTACACCTTC
abundance: few; j_gene: TRBJ1-5; len: 14; d_gene: TRBD1; v_gene: TRBV7-8; CDR3aa: CASSPGQPNQPQHF; CDR3nt: TGTGCCAGCAGCCCGGGACAGCCCAATCAGCCCCAGCATTTT
abundance: few; j_gene: TRBJ2-4; len: 15; d_gene: NA; v_gene: TRBV12-3/TRBV12-4; CDR3aa: CASTLRIASKNIQYF; CDR3nt: TGTGCCAGCACCTTGCGGATCGCGTCCAAAAACATTCAGTACTTC
abundance: few; j_gene: TRBJ2-1; len: 16; d_gene: TRBD1; v_gene: TRBV11-2; CDR3aa: CASSLGVVDRGREQFF; CDR3nt: TGTGCCAGCAGCTTAGGGGTCGTCGACAGGGGGAGAGAGCAGTTCTTC
abundance: few; j_gene: TRBJ1-6; len: 17; d_gene: NA; v_gene: TRBV4-3; CDR3aa: CASSPLAGDSYNSPLHF; CDR3nt: TGCGCCAGCAGCCCGCTGGCGGGGGACTCCTATAATTCACCCCTCCACTTT
abundance: many; j_gene: TRBJ2-7; len: 15; d_gene: TRBD2; v_gene: TRBV5-1; CDR3aa: CASSAGTSGLYEQYF; CDR3nt: TGCGCCAGCAGCGCGGGGACTAGCGGACTCTACGAGCAGTACTTC
abundance: many; j_gene: TRBJ2-2; len: 14; d_gene: NA; v_gene: TRBV7-2; CDR3aa: CASSLETRTGELFF; CDR3nt: TGTGCCAGCAGCTTAGAGACACGCACCGGGGAGCTGTTTTTT
abundance: few; j_gene: TRBJ2-7; len: 13; d_gene: NA; v_gene: TRBV19; CDR3aa: CASSMEVYYEQYF; CDR3nt: TGTGCCAGTAGTATGGAGGTTTACTACGAGCAGTACTTC
abundance: NA; j_gene: TRBJ1-1; len: 15; d_gene: NA; v_gene: TRBV19; CDR3aa: CASSIDGAHPARAFF; CDR3nt: TGTGCCAGTAGTATAGATGGGGCTCACCCGGCGCGAGCTTTCTTT
abundance: NA; j_gene: TRBJ2-5; len: 15; d_gene: NA; v_gene: TRBV20-1; CDR3aa: CSPASPGLGGETQYF; CDR3nt: TGCAGTCCTGCTTCACCGGGACTAGGGGGCGAGACCCAGTACTTC
abundance: many; j_gene: TRBJ1-5; len: 13; d_gene: NA; v_gene: TRBV12-3/TRBV12-4; CDR3aa: CASSLNPSQPQHF; CDR3nt: TGTGCCAGCAGTTTAAACCCCAGTCAGCCCCAGCATTTT
abundance: NA; j_gene: TRBJ1-3; len: 18; d_gene: NA; v_gene: TRBV5-5; CDR3aa: CASSLESGIGASGNTIYF; CDR3nt: TGTGCCAGCAGCTTGGAATCAGGGATAGGAGCCTCTGGAAACACCATATATTTT
abundance: NA; j_gene: TRBJ1-1; len: 14; d_gene: NA; v_gene: TRBV18; CDR3aa: CASSPAGTNTEAFF; CDR3nt: TGTGCCAGCTCACCAGCAGGGACCAACACTGAAGCTTTCTTT
abundance: NA; j_gene: TRBJ1-2; len: 12; d_gene: NA; v_gene: TRBV6-2/TRBV6-3; CDR3aa: CASSLFASGYTF; CDR3nt: TGTGCCAGCAGCCTATTCGCATCGGGCTACACCTTC
abundance: NA; j_gene: TRBJ2-7; len: 15; d_gene: TRBD1; v_gene: TRBV4-3; CDR3aa: CASSIRQGAKYEQYF; CDR3nt: TGCGCCAGCAGCATACGACAGGGGGCGAAATACGAGCAGTACTTC
abundance: many; j_gene: TRBJ2-5; len: 14; d_gene: NA; v_gene: TRBV5-1; CDR3aa: CASSLGRVQETQYF; CDR3nt: TGCGCCAGCAGCTTGGGGAGGGTGCAAGAGACCCAGTACTTC
abundance: NA; j_gene: TRBJ2-1; len: 15; d_gene: TRBD2; v_gene: TRBV10-3; CDR3aa: CAISVASGKRDEQFF; CDR3nt: TGTGCCATCAGTGTGGCTAGCGGGAAAAGGGATGAGCAGTTCTTC
abundance: NA; j_gene: TRBJ2-7; len: 16; d_gene: TRBD2; v_gene: TRBV4-3; CDR3aa: CASSQGTSGTNYEQYF; CDR3nt: TGCGCCAGCAGCCAAGGGACTAGCGGGACGAACTACGAGCAGTACTTC
abundance: NA; j_gene: TRBJ2-5; len: 17; d_gene: NA; v_gene: TRBV5-1; CDR3aa: CASSQAQGVRESKAQYF; CDR3nt: TGCGCCAGCAGCCAAGCACAGGGTGTTAGGGAGAGTAAGGCCCAGTACTTC
abundance: NA; j_gene: TRBJ2-7; len: 15; d_gene: NA; v_gene: TRBV12-3/TRBV12-4; CDR3aa: CASSLGALSPYEQYF; CDR3nt: TGTGCCAGCAGTTTAGGGGCGCTTTCTCCCTACGAGCAGTACTTC
abundance: NA; j_gene: TRBJ1-2; len: 15; d_gene: NA; v_gene: TRBV7-9; CDR3aa: CASSLSVVREKGYTF; CDR3nt: TGTGCCAGCAGCTTAAGTGTCGTCAGGGAGAAGGGCTACACCTTC
abundance: NA; j_gene: TRBJ2-6; len: 17; d_gene: NA; v_gene: TRBV7-9; CDR3aa: CASFVDAEGVGANVLTF; CDR3nt: TGTGCCAGCTTTGTCGATGCGGAAGGGGTAGGGGCCAACGTCCTGACTTTC
abundance: few; j_gene: TRBJ2-5; len: 14; d_gene: NA; v_gene: TRBV12-3/TRBV12-4; CDR3aa: CASLSPGEGETQYF; CDR3nt: TGTGCCAGCCTCTCTCCGGGAGAAGGGGAGACCCAGTACTTC
abundance: few; j_gene: TRBJ2-1; len: 15; d_gene: TRBD1; v_gene: TRBV7-6; CDR3aa: CASSLVPGQYNEQFF; CDR3nt: TGTGCCAGCAGCTTAGTGCCGGGACAGTACAATGAGCAGTTCTTC
abundance: NA; j_gene: TRBJ2-5; len: 15; d_gene: NA; v_gene: TRBV5-1; CDR3aa: CASSLGGRGAETQYF; CDR3nt: TGCGCCAGCAGCTTGGGTGGCAGGGGCGCGGAGACCCAGTACTTC
abundance: many; j_gene: TRBJ1-1; len: 16; d_gene: NA; v_gene: TRBV12-3/TRBV12-4; CDR3aa: CASSLGLAGPYTEAFF; CDR3nt: TGTGCCAGCAGTTTAGGTTTGGCAGGGCCGTACACTGAAGCTTTCTTT
abundance: few; j_gene: TRBJ2-2; len: 16; d_gene: NA; v_gene: TRBV25-1; CDR3aa: CASSRLGGENTGELFF; CDR3nt: TGTGCCAGCAGCCGACTTGGAGGAGAGAACACCGGGGAGCTGTTTTTT
abundance: few; j_gene: TRBJ2-4; len: 16; d_gene: NA; v_gene: TRBV6-5; CDR3aa: CASSYSQGLAKNIQYF; CDR3nt: TGTGCCAGCAGTTACTCGCAGGGGTTAGCCAAAAACATTCAGTACTTC
abundance: NA; j_gene: TRBJ2-2; len: 17; d_gene: TRBD2; v_gene: TRBV25-1; CDR3aa: CASSGGLGGGYAGELFF; CDR3nt: TGTGCCAGCAGTGGAGGATTGGGCGGGGGTTATGCAGGGGAGCTGTTTTTT
abundance: few; j_gene: TRBJ2-7; len: 15; d_gene: NA; v_gene: TRBV6-2/TRBV6-3; CDR3aa: CASSYSGLSWREQYF; CDR3nt: TGTGCCAGCAGTTACTCGGGCCTCTCATGGAGGGAGCAGTACTTC
abundance: NA; j_gene: TRBJ2-1; len: 17; d_gene: TRBD2; v_gene: TRBV28; CDR3aa: CASETHPSGRAGNEQFF; CDR3nt: TGTGCCAGCGAAACTCACCCTAGCGGGAGGGCCGGGAATGAGCAGTTCTTC
abundance: NA; j_gene: TRBJ2-1; len: 16; d_gene: TRBD2; v_gene: TRBV5-6; CDR3aa: CASFHTGTSGSGEQFF; CDR3nt: TGTGCCAGCTTCCACACAGGGACTAGCGGGAGTGGTGAGCAGTTCTTC
abundance: NA; j_gene: TRBJ2-2; len: 16; d_gene: TRBD2; v_gene: TRBV27; CDR3aa: CASSLLAGENTGELFF; CDR3nt: TGTGCCAGCAGTTTGCTAGCGGGAGAGAACACCGGGGAGCTGTTTTTT
abundance: few; j_gene: TRBJ2-2; len: 14; d_gene: NA; v_gene: TRBV6-5; CDR3aa: CASSYHRRGGELFF; CDR3nt: TGTGCCAGCAGTTATCATAGACGGGGCGGGGAGCTGTTTTTT
abundance: NA; j_gene: TRBJ1-2; len: 15; d_gene: NA; v_gene: TRBV28; CDR3aa: CASTIMAGAHYGYTF; CDR3nt: TGTGCCAGCACCATCATGGCAGGGGCGCACTATGGCTACACCTTC
abundance: many; j_gene: TRBJ2-5; len: 14; d_gene: NA; v_gene: TRBV7-2; CDR3aa: CASSLVRDQETQYF; CDR3nt: TGTGCCAGCAGCTTAGTAAGGGACCAAGAGACCCAGTACTTC
abundance: NA; j_gene: TRBJ1-1; len: 14; d_gene: NA; v_gene: TRBV6-5; CDR3aa: CASSYSSGYTEAFF; CDR3nt: TGTGCCAGCAGTTACTCCTCAGGATACACTGAAGCTTTCTTT
abundance: few; j_gene: TRBJ2-1; len: 15; d_gene: TRBD2; v_gene: TRBV7-7; CDR3aa: CASSLGGGRGNEQFF; CDR3nt: TGTGCCAGCAGCTTAGGTGGCGGGAGGGGGAATGAGCAGTTCTTC
abundance: few; j_gene: TRBJ2-3; len: 13; d_gene: NA; v_gene: TRBV3-1; CDR3aa: CASSNRGTDTQYF; CDR3nt: TGTGCCAGCAGCAACAGAGGCACAGATACGCAGTATTTT
abundance: many; j_gene: TRBJ1-5; len: 15; d_gene: NA; v_gene: TRBV7-9; CDR3aa: CASSEGVFGNQPQHF; CDR3nt: TGTGCCAGCAGCGAGGGGGTTTTCGGCAATCAGCCCCAGCATTTT
abundance: NA; j_gene: TRBJ2-3; len: 13; d_gene: NA; v_gene: TRBV5-1; CDR3aa: CASRGIVSDTQYF; CDR3nt: TGCGCCAGCAGAGGTATAGTTTCAGATACGCAGTATTTT
abundance: NA; j_gene: TRBJ1-4; len: 17; d_gene: NA; v_gene: TRBV5-1; CDR3aa: CASSLYSPAGPNEKLFF; CDR3nt: TGCGCCAGCAGCTTGTATTCCCCGGCAGGTCCCAATGAAAAACTGTTTTTT
abundance: NA; j_gene: TRBJ1-1; len: 17; d_gene: TRBD1; v_gene: TRBV5-1; CDR3aa: CASSLAGGQGWIAEAFF; CDR3nt: TGCGCCAGCAGCTTGGCCGGGGGACAGGGGTGGATAGCTGAAGCTTTCTTT
abundance: many; j_gene: TRBJ2-1; len: 16; d_gene: TRBD1; v_gene: TRBV15; CDR3aa: CATSSRGPSSYNEQFF; CDR3nt: TGTGCCACCAGCTCTAGGGGGCCCAGCTCCTACAATGAGCAGTTCTTC
abundance: few; j_gene: TRBJ2-1; len: 14; d_gene: NA; v_gene: TRBV10-3; CDR3aa: CAIRHRDADNEQFF; CDR3nt: TGTGCCATCAGACACCGGGACGCCGACAATGAGCAGTTCTTC
abundance: few; j_gene: TRBJ1-1; len: 15; d_gene: NA; v_gene: TRBV6-2/TRBV6-3; CDR3aa: CASSRLKRRNTEAFF; CDR3nt: TGTGCCAGCAGTCGATTGAAACGCCGGAACACTGAAGCTTTCTTT
abundance: NA; j_gene: TRBJ1-1; len: 15; d_gene: NA; v_gene: TRBV3-1; CDR3aa: CASSQGGIENTEAFF; CDR3nt: TGTGCCAGCAGCCAAGGGGGGATTGAGAACACTGAAGCTTTCTTT
abundance: NA; j_gene: TRBJ2-2; len: 15; d_gene: TRBD2; v_gene: TRBV19; CDR3aa: CASSTSGRPTGELFF; CDR3nt: TGTGCCAGTAGTACAAGCGGGAGGCCCACCGGGGAGCTGTTTTTT
abundance: few; j_gene: TRBJ2-7; len: 16; d_gene: TRBD1; v_gene: TRBV7-9; CDR3aa: CASSLERTGGSREQYF; CDR3nt: TGTGCCAGCAGCTTAGAACGGACAGGGGGCTCTCGGGAGCAGTACTTC
abundance: NA; j_gene: TRBJ2-7; len: 12; d_gene: NA; v_gene: TRBV28; CDR3aa: CASGRIPHEQYF; CDR3nt: TGTGCCAGCGGTCGTATCCCCCACGAGCAGTACTTC